The source of this T cell receptor beta chain is a study of neoadjuvant anti-PD-1 for oral cavity cancer (dated by TCRdb to about 2021). For the wider study: Three to four biweekly doses of nivolumab at 3 mg/kg were mostly administered to patients before curative-intent surgical resection. For patients who did not progress, a fourth nivolumab dose was given around day 43, followed by definitive surgical resection on days 50-56. Responders were defined as patients with complete response, partial response or stable disease by RECIST 1.1; non-responders were defined as patients with progression. The parent correlative cohort had 12 to 13 patients and a response rate of approximately 30%. The full study reports these points: After neoadjuvant nivolumab, non-responders showed significantly higher T cell clonality (Gini index) in PBMCs than responders did. Higher pretreatment blood Treg/Th17 ratios correlated with both higher pretreatment blood TCRbeta clonality and lower post-treatment tumor TCRbeta clonality. TCR analyses included only three patients per response group, and the authors called for larger cohorts for validation.

Regarding this clone: What antigen it recognizes has not been identified. The input lacks base qualities; no much larger clone sits a single base away.

At the junction V is shortened by 1 base and J by 9 bases, with 9 bases in between. CDR3 length: 12 amino acids, cysteine to phenylalanine. Of all the DNA, just the CDR3 is kept, 36 bases in frame from base 1. In the germline V gene, CDR1 corresponds to SGHTA and CDR2 to FQGNSA. For deep sequencing, PBMC libraries mostly used 400 to 500 ng of input genomic DNA, with six replicates for each sample. Following the manufacturer's instructions, the team built TCRbeta libraries using the immunoSEQ hsTCRbeta kit. An Illumina NovaSeq 6000 S4 flow cell was used to sequence the final libraries, which had first been combined to 3 nM. In the original analysis: Raw data preprocessing and quality control were performed with the immunoSEQ Analyzer. The analysis was limited to productive rearrangements, and each clonotype was defined by a unique CDR3 amino acid sequence. Using the R package tcR, the researchers computed the Gini-Simpson index as their estimate of repertoire clonality. Student's t test was used to compare Gini indices, and Pearson correlation was used to assess associations with tumor size change. TCRdb retrieved this table from immuneACCESS and kept in-frame rearrangements only. Not all clones are present; in checked studies, unresolved V genes account for under half, and no reason is known for the remainder. The V and J calls and clone size are taken from that table; D and trimming were inferred from the DNA. The sample table contains roughly 15,000 clones; only one count was recorded for around 66% of them. The ten largest clones take up 2.5% to 3% of the sample.

Sample time point, as interpreted from the label and publication: before neoadjuvant nivolumab. Patients were newly diagnosed with stage II-IVA oral cavity squamous cell carcinoma and had received no prior systemic or radiation treatment. The cohort was composed of patients with HPV-negative, locally advanced oral cavity squamous cell carcinoma. Peripheral blood mononuclear cells were analyzed directly and were not maintained or expanded in culture. Samples came from a longitudinal correlative study of a single-arm phase II trial of neoadjuvant nivolumab in oral cavity squamous cell carcinoma. Subject-matched pre- and post-treatment PBMCs and tumors from three responders and three non-responders were subjected to genomic DNA-based TCRbeta sequencing. Peripheral blood mononuclear cells were collected before nivolumab treatment and were collected again after treatment, at the time of surgery. The Maxwell RSC DNA from Cells kit was used to extract genomic DNA from PBMCs.

The rearrangement joined TRBV7-2 to TRBJ1-1; the best D guess is TRBD1, with 5 bases matching. Sequences were derived from PBMCs, sampled before nivolumab (anti-PD-1) treatment. This clonotype was obtained from a person between 35 and 79 years old with oral cavity squamous cell carcinoma. The CDR3 corresponds to CASSLETGQAFF. The nucleotides read TGTGCCAGCAGCTTAGAAACAGGCCAAGCTTTCTTT.